Here is one T cell receptor beta chain with its context. Its antigen remains unidentified. Samples had at least 7 million PBMCs isolated from them. Total RNA, at least 5.5 micrograms per sample, came from PBMCs. This sample is drawn from a study of blood T cells in healthy people across ages. General study findings and limits: In long-lived donors, naive CD4+ cell counts and diversity exceeded those of aged donors.

The use of a sample-barcoded 5' primer and a J-beta primer mix characterized a second PCR of roughly 7 to 11 cycles. TCRdb analysed the 5' RACE reads with MiXCR anew, one entry per CDR3 protein. The table has approximately 1.5 million distinct CDR3 sequences, roughly 30% seen once. There are 15 residues in the CDR3. Germline lookup yields CDR1 SEHNR and CDR2 FQNEAQ (reference sequence). V shed 5 bases and J shed 7 bases, with 20 bases lying between them. V and J are TRBV7-9 and TRBJ1-1; D perhaps matches TRBD1 (6 bases). The specimen was blood. This receptor was taken from a woman younger than 45 in good health. CDR3 sequence: CASSPTGWGFHEAFF. Written as DNA, the CDR3 is TGTGCCAGCAGCCCCACAGGGTGGGGCTTCCATGAAGCTTTCTTT.